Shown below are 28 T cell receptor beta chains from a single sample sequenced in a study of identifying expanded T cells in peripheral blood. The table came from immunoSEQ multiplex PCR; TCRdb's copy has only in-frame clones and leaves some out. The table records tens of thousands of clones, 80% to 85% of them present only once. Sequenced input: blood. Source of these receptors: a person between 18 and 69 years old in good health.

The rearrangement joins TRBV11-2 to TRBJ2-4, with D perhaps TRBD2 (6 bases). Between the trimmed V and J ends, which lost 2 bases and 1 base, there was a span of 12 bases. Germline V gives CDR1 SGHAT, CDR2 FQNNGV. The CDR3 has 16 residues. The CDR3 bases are TGTGCCAGCAGCTTAAGAGGGAGCGGGGCCAAAAACATTCAGTACTTC. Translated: CASSLRGSGAKNIQYF. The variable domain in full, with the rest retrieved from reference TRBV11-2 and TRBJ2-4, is EAGVAQSPRYKIIEKRQSVAFWCNPISGHATLYWYQQILGQGPKLLIQFQNNGVVDDSQLPKDRFSAERLKGVDSTLKIQPAKLEDSAVYLCASSLRGSGAKNIQYFGAGTRLSVL.

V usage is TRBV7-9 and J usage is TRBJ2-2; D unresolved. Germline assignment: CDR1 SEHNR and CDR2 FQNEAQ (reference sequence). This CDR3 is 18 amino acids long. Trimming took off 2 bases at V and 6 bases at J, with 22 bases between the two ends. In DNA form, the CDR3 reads TGTGCCAGCAGCTTAAGATCACAGTCCCCGGCTTCGCCCGGGGAGCTGTTTTTT. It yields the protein CASSLRSQSPASPGELFF.

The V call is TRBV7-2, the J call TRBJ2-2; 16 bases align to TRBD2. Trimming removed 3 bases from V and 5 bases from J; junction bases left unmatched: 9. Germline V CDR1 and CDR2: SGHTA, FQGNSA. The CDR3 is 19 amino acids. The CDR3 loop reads CASSFDSGTSGRATGELFF. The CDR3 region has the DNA TGTGCCAGCAGCTTTGATTCCGGGACTAGCGGGAGGGCTACCGGGGAGCTGTTTTTT.

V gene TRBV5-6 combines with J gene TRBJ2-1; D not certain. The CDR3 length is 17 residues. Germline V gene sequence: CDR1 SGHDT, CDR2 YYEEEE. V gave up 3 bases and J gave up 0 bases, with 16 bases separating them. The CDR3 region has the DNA TGTGCCAGCAGCTCTCTGTACCTAGTAAGCTCCTACAATGAGCAGTTCTTC. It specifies CASSSLYLVSSYNEQFF. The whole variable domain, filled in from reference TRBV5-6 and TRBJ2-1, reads DAGVTQSPTHLIKTRGQQVTLRCSPKSGHDTVSWYQQALGQGPQFIFQYYEEEERQRGNFPDRFSGHQFPNYSSELNVNALLLGDSALYLCASSSLYLVSSYNEQFFGPGTRLTVL.

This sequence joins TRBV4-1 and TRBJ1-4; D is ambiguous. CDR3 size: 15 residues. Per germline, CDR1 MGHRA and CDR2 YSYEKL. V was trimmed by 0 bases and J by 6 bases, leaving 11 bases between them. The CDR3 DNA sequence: TGCGCCAGCAGCCAAGATAAGGGATCTGATGAAAAACTGTTTTTT. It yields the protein CASSQDKGSDEKLFF.

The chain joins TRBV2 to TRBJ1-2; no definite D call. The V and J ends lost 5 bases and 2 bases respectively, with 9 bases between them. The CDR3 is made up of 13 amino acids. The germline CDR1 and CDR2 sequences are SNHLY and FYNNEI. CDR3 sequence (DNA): TGTGCCAGCAGTCCCACAGAGAACTATGGCTACACCTTC. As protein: CASSPTENYGYTF.

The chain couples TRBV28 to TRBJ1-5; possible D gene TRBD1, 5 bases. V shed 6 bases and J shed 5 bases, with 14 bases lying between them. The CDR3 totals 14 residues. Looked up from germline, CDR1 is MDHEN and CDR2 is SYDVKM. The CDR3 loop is CASRGTGNHQPQHF. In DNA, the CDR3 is TGTGCCAGCAGGGGGACGGGTAACCATCAGCCCCAGCATTTT.

The CDR3 here is CASKRPAPSYNEQFF. CDR3 coding DNA: TGTGCCAGCAAGCGACCGGCGCCCTCCTACAATGAGCAGTTCTTC. The J gene is TRBJ2-1, the V gene TRBV28; D call uncertain. Germline V CDR1 and CDR2: MDHEN, SYDVKM. The V and J ends lost 7 bases and 0 bases respectively, with 13 bases between them. The CDR3 is 15 residues long. Complete variable domain (other parts from reference TRBV28 and TRBJ2-1): DVKVTQSSRYLVKRTGEKVFLECVQDMDHENMFWYRQDPGLGLRLIYFSYDVKMKEKGDIPEGYSVSREKKERFSLILESASTNQTSMYLCASKRPAPSYNEQFFGPGTRLTVL.

The CDR3 loop reads CASSPSGVREKLFF. In DNA, the CDR3 is TGTGCCAGCAGTCCTTCAGGGGTACGGGAAAAACTGTTTTTT. The gene calls are TRBV6-5 and TRBJ1-4; TRBD1 is a possible D gene (6 bases). The CDR3 is made up of 14 amino acids. V dropped 5 bases and J dropped 8 bases, with 15 bases sitting between them. Germline V gene data show CDR1 as MNHEY and CDR2 as SVGAGI.

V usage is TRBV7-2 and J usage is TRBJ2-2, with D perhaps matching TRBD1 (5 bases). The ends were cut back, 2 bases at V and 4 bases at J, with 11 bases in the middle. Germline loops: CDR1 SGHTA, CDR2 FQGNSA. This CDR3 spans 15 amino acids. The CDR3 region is CASSLMTAPTGELFF. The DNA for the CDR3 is TGTGCCAGCAGCTTAATGACAGCACCCACCGGGGAGCTGTTTTTT. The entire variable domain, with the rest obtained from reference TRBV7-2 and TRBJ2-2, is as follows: GAGVSQSPSNKVTEKGKDVELRCDPISGHTALYWYRQSLGQGLEFLIYFQGNSAPDKSGLPSDRFSAERTGGSVSTLTIQRTQQEDSAVYLCASSLMTAPTGELFFGEGSRLTVL.

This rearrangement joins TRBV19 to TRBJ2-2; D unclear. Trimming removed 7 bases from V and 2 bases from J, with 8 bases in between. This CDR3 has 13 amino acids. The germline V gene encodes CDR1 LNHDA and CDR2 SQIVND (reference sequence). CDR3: CASKSPNTGELFF. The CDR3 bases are TGTGCCAGTAAATCTCCCAACACCGGGGAGCTGTTTTTT.

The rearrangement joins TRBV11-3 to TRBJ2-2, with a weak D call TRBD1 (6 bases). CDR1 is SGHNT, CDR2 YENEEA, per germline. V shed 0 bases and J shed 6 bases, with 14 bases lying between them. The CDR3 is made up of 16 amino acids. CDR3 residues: CASSLEHGEGAGELFF. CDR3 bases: TGTGCCAGCAGCTTAGAACATGGCGAGGGGGCCGGGGAGCTGTTTTTT.

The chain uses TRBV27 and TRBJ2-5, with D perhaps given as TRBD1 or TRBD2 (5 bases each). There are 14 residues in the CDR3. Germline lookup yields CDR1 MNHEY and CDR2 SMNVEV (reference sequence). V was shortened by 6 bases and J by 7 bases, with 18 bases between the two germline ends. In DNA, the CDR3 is TGTGCCAGCAGCCCTGGGACGGTGGCCGGGACCCAGTACTTC. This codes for CASSPGTVAGTQYF.

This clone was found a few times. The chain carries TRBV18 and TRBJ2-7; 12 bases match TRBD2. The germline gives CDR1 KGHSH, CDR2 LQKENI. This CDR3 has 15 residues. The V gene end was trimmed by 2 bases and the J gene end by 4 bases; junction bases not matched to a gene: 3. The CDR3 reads CASSPASGRGYEQYF. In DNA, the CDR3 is TGTGCCAGCTCACCAGCTAGCGGGAGGGGGTACGAGCAGTACTTC.

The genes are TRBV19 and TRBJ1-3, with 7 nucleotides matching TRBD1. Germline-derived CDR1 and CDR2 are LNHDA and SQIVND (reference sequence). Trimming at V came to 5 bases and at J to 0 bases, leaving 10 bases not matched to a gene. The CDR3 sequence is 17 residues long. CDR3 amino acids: CASSPRQGEGSGNTIYF. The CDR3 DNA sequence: TGTGCCAGTAGTCCCAGACAGGGAGAAGGCTCTGGAAACACCATATATTTT.

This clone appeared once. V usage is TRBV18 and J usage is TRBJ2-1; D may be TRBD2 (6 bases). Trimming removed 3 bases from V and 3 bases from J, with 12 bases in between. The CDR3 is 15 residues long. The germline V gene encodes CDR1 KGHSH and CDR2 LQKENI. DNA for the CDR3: TGTGCCAGCTCACCGTCGGGTAGCGGCTACAATGAGCAGTTCTTC. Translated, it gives CASSPSGSGYNEQFF. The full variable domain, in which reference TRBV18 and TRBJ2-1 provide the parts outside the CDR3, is NAGVMQNPRHLVRRRGQEARLRCSPMKGHSHVYWYRQLPEEGLKFMVYLQKENIIDESGMPKERFSAEFPKEGPSILRIQQVVRGDSAAYFCASSPSGSGYNEQFFGPGTRLTVL.

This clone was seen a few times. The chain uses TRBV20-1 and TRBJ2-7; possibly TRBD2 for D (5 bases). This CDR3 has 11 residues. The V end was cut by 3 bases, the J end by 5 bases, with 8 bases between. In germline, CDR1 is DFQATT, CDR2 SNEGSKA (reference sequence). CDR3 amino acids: CSASPEDEQYF. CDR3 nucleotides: TGCAGTGCTAGTCCGGAGGACGAGCAGTACTTC.

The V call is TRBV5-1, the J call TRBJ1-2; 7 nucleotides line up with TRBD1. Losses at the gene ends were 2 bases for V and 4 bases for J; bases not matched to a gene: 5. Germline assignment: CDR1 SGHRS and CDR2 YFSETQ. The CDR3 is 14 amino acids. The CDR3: CASSFGGTAYGYTF. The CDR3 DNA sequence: TGCGCCAGCAGCTTTGGCGGGACAGCCTATGGCTACACCTTC.

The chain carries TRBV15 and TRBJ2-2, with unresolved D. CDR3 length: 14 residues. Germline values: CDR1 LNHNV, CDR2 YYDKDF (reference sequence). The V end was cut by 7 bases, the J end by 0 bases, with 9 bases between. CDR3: CATTRDANTGELFF. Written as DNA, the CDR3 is TGTGCCACCACCCGTGACGCGAACACCGGGGAGCTGTTTTTT.

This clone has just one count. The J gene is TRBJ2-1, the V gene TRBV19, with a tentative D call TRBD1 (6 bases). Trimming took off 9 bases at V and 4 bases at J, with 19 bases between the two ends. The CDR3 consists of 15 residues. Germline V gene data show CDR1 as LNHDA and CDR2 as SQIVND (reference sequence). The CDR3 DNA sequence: TGTGCCAGCACGGACGGACAGCGTCGGTACAATGAGCAGTTCTTC. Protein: CASTDGQRRYNEQFF. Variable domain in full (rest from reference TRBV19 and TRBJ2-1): DGGITQSPKYLFRKEGQNVTLSCEQNLNHDAMYWYRQDPGQGLRLIYYSQIVNDFQKGDIAEGYSVSREKKESFPLTVTSAQKNPTAFYLCASTDGQRRYNEQFFGPGTRLTVL.

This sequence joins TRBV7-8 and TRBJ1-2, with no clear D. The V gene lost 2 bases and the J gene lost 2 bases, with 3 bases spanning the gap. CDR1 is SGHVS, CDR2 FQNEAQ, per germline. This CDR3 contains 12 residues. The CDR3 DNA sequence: TGTGCCAGCAGCTTAACCAACTATGGCTACACCTTC. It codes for CASSLTNYGYTF.

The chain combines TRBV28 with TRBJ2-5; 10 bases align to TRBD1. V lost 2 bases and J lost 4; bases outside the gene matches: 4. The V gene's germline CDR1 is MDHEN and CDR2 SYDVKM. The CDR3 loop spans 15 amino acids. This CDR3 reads CASSLVWTGGETQYF. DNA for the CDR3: TGTGCCAGCAGTTTAGTCTGGACAGGGGGAGAGACCCAGTACTTC.

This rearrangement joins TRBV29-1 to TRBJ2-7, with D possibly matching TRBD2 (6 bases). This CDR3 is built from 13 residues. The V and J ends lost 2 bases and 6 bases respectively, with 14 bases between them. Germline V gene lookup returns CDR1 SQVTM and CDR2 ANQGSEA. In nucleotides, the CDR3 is TGCAGCGTTGAATTCGGGAGAGGACGCGAGCAGTACTTC. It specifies CSVEFGRGREQYF.

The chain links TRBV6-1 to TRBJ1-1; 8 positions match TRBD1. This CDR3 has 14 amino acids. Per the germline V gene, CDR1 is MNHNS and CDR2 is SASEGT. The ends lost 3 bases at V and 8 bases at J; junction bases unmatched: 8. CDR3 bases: TGTGCCAGCAGTGATTCGGGACAGGTAGAAGAAGCTTTCTTT. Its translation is CASSDSGQVEEAFF.

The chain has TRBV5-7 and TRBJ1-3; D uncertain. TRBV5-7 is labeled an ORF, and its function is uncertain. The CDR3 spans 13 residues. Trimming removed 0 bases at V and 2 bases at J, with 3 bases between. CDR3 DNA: TGTGCCAGCAGCTTGGGACCTGGAAACACCATATATTTT. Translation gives CASSLGPGNTIYF.

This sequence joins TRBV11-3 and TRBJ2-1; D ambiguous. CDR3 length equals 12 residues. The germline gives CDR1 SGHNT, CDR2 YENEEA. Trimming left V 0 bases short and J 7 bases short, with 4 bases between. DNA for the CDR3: TGTGCCAGCAGCTTAGATCTGAATGAGCAGTTCTTC. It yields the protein CASSLDLNEQFF.

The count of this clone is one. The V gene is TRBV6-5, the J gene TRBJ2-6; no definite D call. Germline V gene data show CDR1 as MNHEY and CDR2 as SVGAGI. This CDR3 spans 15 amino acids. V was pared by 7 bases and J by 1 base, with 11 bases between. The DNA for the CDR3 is TGTGCCAGCAAAAGGGTGGGGTCTGGGGCCAACGTCCTGACTTTC. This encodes CASKRVGSGANVLTF.

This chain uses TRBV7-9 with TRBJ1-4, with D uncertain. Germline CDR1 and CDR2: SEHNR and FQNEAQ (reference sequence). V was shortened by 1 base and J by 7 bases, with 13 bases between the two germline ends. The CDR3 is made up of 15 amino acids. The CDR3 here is CASSLDGWGTEKLFF. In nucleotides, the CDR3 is TGTGCCAGCAGCTTAGATGGTTGGGGAACTGAAAAACTGTTTTTT.